Below, 16 T cell receptor beta chains from the same sample are listed, as sequenced in a study of shared clonotypes between healthy human individuals. Some clones are missing from TCRdb's copy, which holds only in-frame ones; the method was immunoSEQ multiplex PCR. Of 2,500,000 or so clones listed, 80% to 95% were seen once; the top ten hold about 0.41%. The sequencing input was naive CD4+ T cells from PBMCs. Noted subset: CD45RA+ positively selected. All receptors come from a man between 18 and 35 years old in good health. Some clones in this sample may be carry-over from other donors' samples.

The chain links TRBV6-6 to TRBJ1-4; the D gene is possibly TRBD1 (6 bases). This CDR3 region has 12 residues. With 10 bases removed from V and 8 bases from J, the gap between germline ends came to 14 bases. Germline CDR1 reads MNHNY; CDR2 reads SVGAGI (reference sequence). The CDR3 DNA is TGTGCCACCTCGGGCAGGGGAGAAAAACTGTTTTTT. As protein: CATSGRGEKLFF.

This clone appeared a few times. The sample contains more than one DNA sequence encoding this CDR3. V is TRBV27 and J is TRBJ2-7; 11 nucleotides agree with TRBD1. Trimming removed 3 bases from V and 2 bases from J; junction bases left unmatched: 3. CDR1 and CDR2 from the germline V gene are MNHEY and SMNVEV (reference sequence). The length of the CDR3 is 15 residues. The CDR3 region has the DNA TGTGCCAGCAGTTTCCGGGACAGGGGGACCTACGAGCAGTACTTC. This translates into CASSFRDRGTYEQYF.

The V gene is TRBV29-1, the J gene TRBJ2-1; D call uncertain. This CDR3 has 12 residues. In germline, CDR1 is SQVTM, CDR2 ANQGSEA. V lost 4 bases to trimming and J lost 5 bases, with 9 bases between them. The CDR3: CSVARTDNEQFF. The CDR3 DNA reads TGCAGCGTTGCTAGGACCGACAATGAGCAGTTCTTC.

The chain uses TRBV2 and TRBJ2-3; TRBD2 agrees at 12 bases. The CDR3 has 16 residues. The V segment lost 2 bases and the J segment 2 bases; nucleotides outside the gene matches: 2. Germline lookup yields CDR1 SNHLY and CDR2 FYNNEI. For the CDR3, the DNA is TGTGCCAGCAGTGAACTAGCGGGAGGGCCCACAGATACGCAGTATTTT. As protein: CASSELAGGPTDTQYF.

The chain couples TRBV4-3 to TRBJ2-1; D perhaps matches TRBD1 (6 bases). CDR3 size: 17 residues. CDR1 and CDR2 (germline): LGHNA, YSLEER. Trimming shortened V by 0 bases and J by 0 bases, and 12 bases separated the two germline ends. The chain's CDR3 is CASSQDWLQGSYNEQFF. In nucleotides, the CDR3 is TGCGCCAGCAGCCAAGATTGGTTACAGGGCTCCTACAATGAGCAGTTCTTC.

The chain has TRBV7-3 and TRBJ2-3, with D possibly being TRBD2 (7 bases). The CDR3 sequence is 15 residues long. Germline CDR1 and CDR2: SGHTA and FQGTGA. Trimming pared 5 bases from V and 2 bases from J, leaving 14 bases between. The CDR3 nucleotides are TGTGCCAGCAGCCAGGGGAGGGGGAACACAGATACGCAGTATTTT. As protein: CASSQGRGNTDTQYF.

J is TRBJ2-3 and V is TRBV4-1; D is perhaps TRBD2 (5 bases). This CDR3 is built from 15 residues. Trimming took off 0 bases at V and 7 bases at J, with 14 bases between the two ends. CDR1 and CDR2 (germline): MGHRA, YSYEKL. CDR3 in DNA: TGCGCCAGCAGCCAAGAAGGGTCCGGGATGAATACGCAGTATTTT. Translation: CASSQEGSGMNTQYF.

Written as DNA, the CDR3 is TGCGCCAGCAGCTTGATGGGGGATTCCGACTATGGCTACACCTTC. This translates into CASSLMGDSDYGYTF. The rearrangement uses TRBV5-1 and TRBJ1-2; tentative D call: TRBD1 (5 bases). The CDR3 consists of 15 residues. V lost 1 base and J lost 3, with 13 bases in between. The germline V gene encodes CDR1 SGHRS and CDR2 YFSETQ.

The V call is TRBV6-1, the J call TRBJ2-1; 10 bases match TRBD2. CDR1 is MNHNS, CDR2 SASEGT, per germline. V lost 4 bases, J lost 4 bases, and 10 bases stayed unmatched. The CDR3 has 17 amino acids. The CDR3 spells CASSGPWTSGVYNEQFF. As DNA, the CDR3 is TGTGCCAGCAGTGGGCCCTGGACTAGCGGAGTATACAATGAGCAGTTCTTC.

On this clone: Within the sample, other DNA sequences also encode this same CDR3. The rearrangement uses TRBV5-1 and TRBJ2-1; TRBD1 or TRBD2 may be the D gene (6 bases each). In germline, CDR1 is SGHRS, CDR2 YFSETQ. This CDR3 comprises 13 residues. Deletions cut 0 bases from V and 7 bases from J, with 8 bases between. CDR3 residues: CASSLEGGNEQFF. The CDR3 DNA follows: TGCGCCAGCAGCTTGGAAGGGGGGAATGAGCAGTTCTTC.

This chain uses TRBV30 with TRBJ2-7, with D perhaps TRBD1 or TRBD2 (5 bases each). The CDR3 totals 13 residues. The ends were cut back, 0 bases at V and 5 bases at J, with 11 bases in the middle. CDR1 is GTSNPN, CDR2 SVGIG, per germline (reference sequence). CDR3 in DNA: TGTGCCTGGAGTGTGGGGCAGGGAGACGAGCAGTACTTC. Translating it yields CAWSVGQGDEQYF.

The rearrangement links TRBV4-3 to TRBJ2-6; possibly TRBD1 or TRBD2 for D (5 bases each). Trimming stripped 0 bases from V and 3 bases from J, with 15 bases between. The length of the CDR3 is 18 residues. Germline assignment: CDR1 LGHNA and CDR2 YSLEER. CDR3 DNA: TGCGCCAGCAGCCAAGAGGGATTTGGGACGCTTGGGGCCAACGTCCTGACTTTC. Its protein is CASSQEGFGTLGANVLTF.

This chain joins TRBV7-3 and TRBJ2-7; the D gene is possibly TRBD2 (6 bases). Germline V gene lookup returns CDR1 SGHTA and CDR2 FQGTGA. The CDR3 spans 15 residues. The V gene lost 5 bases and the J gene lost 2 bases, with 16 bases spanning the gap. The CDR3 DNA is TGTGCCAGCAGCCCAGGAGGGAGTCCCGCCTACGAGCAGTACTTC. Amino acid sequence: CASSPGGSPAYEQYF. The variable domain in full, with the rest retrieved from reference TRBV7-3 and TRBJ2-7, is GAGVSQTPSNKVTEKGKYVELRCDPISGHTALYWYRQSLGQGPEFLIYFQGTGAADDSGLPNDRFFAVRPEGSVSTLKIQRTERGDSAVYLCASSPGGSPAYEQYFGPGTRLTVT.

The chain carries TRBV5-6 and TRBJ1-5; D ambiguous. CDR3 length: 16 residues. CDR1 is SGHDT and CDR2 is YYEEEE in the germline V gene. The V gene lost 4 bases and the J gene lost 1 base, with 15 bases spanning the gap. The CDR3 sequence: CASSRALSGSNQPQHF. In nucleotides, the CDR3 is TGTGCCAGCAGCCGCGCCCTCTCCGGGAGCAATCAGCCCCAGCATTTT.

This rearrangement joins TRBV11-3 to TRBJ1-1; possibly TRBD1 for D (6 bases). Germline V lookup: CDR1 SGHNT, CDR2 YENEEA. CDR3 length equals 15 residues. Between the trimmed V and J ends, which lost 0 bases and 5 bases, there was a span of 13 bases. The DNA for the CDR3 is TGTGCCAGCAGCTTAGATGGTAGGGGGGATACTGAAGCTTTCTTT. Translation: CASSLDGRGDTEAFF.

This chain joins TRBV2 and TRBJ2-5; D tentatively fits TRBD1 or TRBD2 (6 bases each). The DNA end favors TRBJ2-7, so the J call may be wrong. Germline CDR1 reads SNHLY; CDR2 reads FYNNEI. This CDR3 is 14 amino acids long. The CDR3 loop reads CASSVLGGFYEQYF. The DNA for the CDR3 is TGTGCCAGCAGTGTACTAGGGGGGTTTTACGAGCAGTACTTC.